The sequence of this T cell receptor (beta chain) was determined in a study of blood T cell repertoires in COVID-19. In the study's own analysis: Amplifying reference gene primers gave estimates of nucleated cell counts. Sequencing used immunoSEQ multiplex PCR; TCRdb keeps in-frame clones, though not all of them. V and J calls and clone size are copied from that table; D and trimming were computed from the DNA. Among about 110,000 clones listed, 82% were seen once. The V and J ends lost 1 base and 6 bases respectively, with 11 bases between them. The germline V gene has CDR1 SGHRS and CDR2 YFSETQ. CDR3 length: 14 residues.

The sequenced sample consisted of peripheral blood. The sequence derives from a man between 65 and 80 years old with acute or convalescent COVID-19. The rearrangement links TRBV5-1 to TRBJ2-1; the D gene is possibly TRBD1 (6 bases). CDR3 DNA: TGCGCCAGCAGCTTGAGGACAGTGGGCAATGAGCAGTTCTTC. This encodes CASSLRTVGNEQFF.